This T cell receptor (beta chain) was sequenced in a study of T cells in Graves' hyperthyroidism and ophthalmopathy. Overall study results and limits: Ophthalmopathy was told apart from stable hyperthyroidism by a 13 V-J model.

Patients affected by ophthalmopathy presented a Clinical Activity Score of at least 3, a NOSPECS grade of at least 4, and disease duration below 3 months. Diagnostic decisions used clinical symptoms, serum thyroxine and TRAb, thyroid ultrasound and orbital computed tomography. The CDR3 totals 13 residues. The germline V gene encodes CDR1 MDHEN and CDR2 SYDVKM. With V trimmed by 1 base and J by 9 bases, 6 bases remained unmatched. For this clonotype: The antigen is not known.

Researchers amplified the TCR beta CDR3 regions from RNA transcripts. The HTBI set primed first-round TCR CDR3 RT-PCR. TCRdb reprocessed the multiplex PCR reads via MiXCR and lists one record per CDR3 protein. The data contain around 290,000 distinct CDR3 sequences, about a sixth of them singletons. This chain connects TRBV28 to TRBJ2-7, with 7 bases identical to TRBD1. Sequences were obtained from blood. The receptor was derived from a woman aged 55-70 years with Graves' ophthalmopathy. In DNA form, the CDR3 reads TGTGCCAGCAGTTTATTCGACAGGGTGCGGCAGTACTTC. This sequence encodes CASSLFDRVRQYF.